This is a list of T cell receptor beta chains from one sample in a study of OX40 agonist ivuxolimab in advanced cancers. Assay used: immunoSEQ multiplex PCR; TCRdb lists only in-frame clones, some missing. Counted here are about 50,000 clones, around nine tenths occurring once; the ten biggest clones make up 1.5% to 2%. Sample: CD4+ or CD8+ T cells sorted from blood, taken in a trial of the OX40 agonist ivuxolimab. Source of these receptors: an adult with an advanced solid tumor such as melanoma, head and neck, liver or kidney cancer. Both conserved end residues are part of each CDR3. The order of the fields is J gene, V gene, D gene, clone size, CDR3 DNA, CDR3 protein. A D gene is named only where the DNA matches it firmly. Clone size is given for some rows only: seen once, a few or many times, or a class if the clone is expanded.

J gene: TRBJ1-3; V gene: TRBV30; D gene: NA; clone size: NA; CDR3 DNA: TGTGCCTGGAGAGGGGTCTCTGGAAACACCATATATTTT; CDR3 protein: CAWRGVSGNTIYF
J gene: TRBJ1-1; V gene: TRBV20-1; D gene: NA; clone size: NA; CDR3 DNA: TGCAGTGCTAGGGGAGACACTGAAGCTTTCTTT; CDR3 protein: CSARGDTEAFF
J gene: TRBJ1-2; V gene: TRBV2; D gene: NA; clone size: NA; CDR3 DNA: TGTGCCAGCAGTGAAGGGGGGCAACTGCTAAGCTATGGCTACACCTTC; CDR3 protein: CASSEGGQLLSYGYTF
J gene: TRBJ1-1; V gene: TRBV6-1; D gene: NA; clone size: NA; CDR3 DNA: TGTGCCAGCAGTGTTACACGAAACACTGAAGCTTTCTTT; CDR3 protein: CASSVTRNTEAFF
J gene: TRBJ1-3; V gene: TRBV19; D gene: NA; clone size: NA; CDR3 DNA: TGTGCCAGTCGATTTGGGGCTTCCGGAAACACCATATATTTT; CDR3 protein: CASRFGASGNTIYF
J gene: TRBJ2-1; V gene: TRBV5-5; D gene: TRBD2; clone size: NA; CDR3 DNA: TGTGCCAGCAGCTTAGCGGGAGGCCTTTACAATGAGCAGTTCTTC; CDR3 protein: CASSLAGGLYNEQFF
J gene: TRBJ1-3; V gene: TRBV11-1; D gene: TRBD1; clone size: NA; CDR3 DNA: TGTGCCAGCAGCAAACGACAGGGTCTCTCTGGAAACACCATATATTTT; CDR3 protein: CASSKRQGLSGNTIYF
J gene: TRBJ1-1; V gene: TRBV7-6; D gene: TRBD1; clone size: NA; CDR3 DNA: TGTGCCAGCAGCTTAACTACAGGGGGGTACACTGAAGCTTTCTTT; CDR3 protein: CASSLTTGGYTEAFF
J gene: TRBJ1-2; V gene: TRBV7-9; D gene: NA; clone size: few; CDR3 DNA: TGTGCCAGCAGCTTAGAAGCCCGAGGCTACACCTTC; CDR3 protein: CASSLEARGYTF
J gene: TRBJ1-3; V gene: TRBV27; D gene: NA; clone size: NA; CDR3 DNA: TGTGCCAGCAGTAGTCCCCTCTCTGGAAACACCATATATTTT; CDR3 protein: CASSSPLSGNTIYF
J gene: TRBJ1-1; V gene: TRBV11-2; D gene: NA; clone size: NA; CDR3 DNA: TGTGCCAGCAGCCCGGGGGGGCGTACTGAAGCTTTCTTT; CDR3 protein: CASSPGGRTEAFF
J gene: TRBJ2-1; V gene: TRBV19; D gene: NA; clone size: NA; CDR3 DNA: TGTGCCAGTAGTATCCGGGACAAGGGATTGGATGAGCAGTTCTTC; CDR3 protein: CASSIRDKGLDEQFF
J gene: TRBJ1-5; V gene: TRBV19; D gene: NA; clone size: NA; CDR3 DNA: TGTGCCGGGGGGGAAACTAATAGCAATCAGCCCCAGCATTTT; CDR3 protein: CAGGETNSNQPQHF
J gene: TRBJ1-5; V gene: TRBV27; D gene: TRBD1; clone size: NA; CDR3 DNA: TGTGCCAGCAGTTTATTAGGACAGGGAAGCAATCAGCCCCAGCATTTT; CDR3 protein: CASSLLGQGSNQPQHF
J gene: TRBJ2-2; V gene: TRBV19; D gene: TRBD2; clone size: NA; CDR3 DNA: TGTGCCAGTAGTCGCGGGGGTAACACCGGGGAGCTGTTTTTT; CDR3 protein: CASSRGGNTGELFF
J gene: TRBJ1-3; V gene: TRBV27; D gene: NA; clone size: NA; CDR3 DNA: TGTGCCAGCAGTAGAGGGGGTGGTGGAAACACCATATATTTT; CDR3 protein: CASSRGGGGNTIYF
J gene: TRBJ1-2; V gene: TRBV4-2; D gene: TRBD1; clone size: NA; CDR3 DNA: TGTGCCAGCAGCCAAGGGACAATGGGGGGGGCAGGGGGCTATGGCTACACCTTC; CDR3 protein: CASSQGTMGGAGGYGYTF
J gene: TRBJ2-2; V gene: TRBV5-1; D gene: NA; clone size: NA; CDR3 DNA: TGCGCCAGCCGAGGGCTAGGGGCCACCGGGGAGCTGTTTTTT; CDR3 protein: CASRGLGATGELFF
J gene: TRBJ1-5; V gene: TRBV18; D gene: NA; clone size: NA; CDR3 DNA: TGTGCCAGCTCACTACCCTCAGGGTTCCAGCCCCAGCATTTT; CDR3 protein: CASSLPSGFQPQHF
J gene: TRBJ2-2; V gene: TRBV7-8; D gene: TRBD2; clone size: NA; CDR3 DNA: TGTGCCAGCAGGGCGGGACTACGGACCGGGGAGCTGTTTTTT; CDR3 protein: CASRAGLRTGELFF